The 16 T cell receptor beta chains given below trace back to one sample, sequenced in a study of cytomegalovirus exposure and HLA in healthy donors. This PCR relied on a set of 60 Vbeta primers and 13 Jbeta primers. Produced via immunoSEQ multiplex PCR; TCRdb's table is partial and in-frame only. This sample has around 99,000 clones, with around 80% found just once. Sequences were obtained from PBMCs. These receptors all come from a man aged 25-45 years in good health and CMV-seropositive.

The chain joins TRBV6-5 to TRBJ1-1, with 8 bases that match TRBD1. The CDR3 runs 15 residues. V lost 6 bases to trimming and J lost 1 base; unmatched junction nucleotides: 7. Germline CDR1 MNHEY, CDR2 SVGAGI. The CDR3 bases are TGTGCCAGCAGGGGACAGGAGACATGGAACACTGAAGCTTTCTTT. Its protein product is CASRGQETWNTEAFF.

The V call is TRBV7-8, the J call TRBJ2-1; TRBD2 matches 10 bases. Germline CDR1 is SGHVS and CDR2 is FQNEAQ. With 5 bases clipped from V and 2 bases from J, the junction kept 0 bases outside the gene matches. The CDR3 runs 14 residues. As DNA, the CDR3 is TGTGCCAGCAGCGGGACTAGCGCCTACAATGAGCAGTTCTTC. This gives the protein CASSGTSAYNEQFF.

V and J are TRBV19 and TRBJ1-5, with D unclear. Deletions cut 3 bases from V and 0 bases from J, with 12 bases between. The CDR3 is 16 residues long. In germline, CDR1 is LNHDA, CDR2 SQIVND (reference sequence). Here the CDR3 reads CASSIRADYSNQPQHF. For the CDR3, the DNA is TGTGCCAGTAGTATCCGAGCCGATTATAGCAATCAGCCCCAGCATTTT. The full variable domain, its missing parts supplied by reference TRBV19 and TRBJ1-5, is DGGITQSPKYLFRKEGQNVTLSCEQNLNHDAMYWYRQDPGQGLRLIYYSQIVNDFQKGDIAEGYSVSREKKESFPLTVTSAQKNPTAFYLCASSIRADYSNQPQHFGDGTRLSIL.

V is TRBV19 and J is TRBJ2-3; 7 nucleotides align to TRBD2. The CDR3 loop spans 15 amino acids. Germline assignment: CDR1 LNHDA and CDR2 SQIVND (reference sequence). The V segment lost 5 bases and the J segment 2 bases; nucleotides outside the gene matches: 7. The CDR3 here is CASSPGLTHTDTQYF. The CDR3 region has the DNA TGTGCCAGTAGTCCGGGACTAACACACACAGATACGCAGTATTTT.

About this clone: The junction does not match germline at one end; this may be a read error. The chain carries TRBV7-7 and TRBJ2-5; TRBD2 matches at 8 bases. Per germline, CDR1 SSHAT and CDR2 FNYEAQ (reference sequence). The length of the CDR3 is 15 residues. CDR3 nucleotides: TGTGCTAGCAGCTTAGGAAACGGGAGGGAGGAGACCCAGTACTTC. Protein: CASSLGNGREETQYF.

This rearrangement joins TRBV2 to TRBJ2-3; 7 positions agree with TRBD2. CDR3 size: 15 residues. Germline CDR1 is SNHLY and CDR2 is FYNNEI. The J segment lost 6 bases and the V segment lost 6 bases, leaving 12 bases of the junction unmatched. The chain's CDR3 is CASRRLAGVLDTQYF. The CDR3 coding sequence is TGTGCCAGCAGACGACTTGCGGGGGTACTCGATACGCAGTATTTT.

V and J are TRBV7-6 and TRBJ2-3; 13 bases map to TRBD2. Unmatched junction bases numbered 9, after V lost 5 bases and J lost 4 bases. Germline values: CDR1 SGHVS, CDR2 FNYEAQ. This CDR3 spans 17 amino acids. The CDR3 sequence is CASSRYGLAGASDTQYF. Here the CDR3 DNA reads TGTGCCAGCAGCCGGTACGGACTAGCGGGGGCTTCAGATACGCAGTATTTT.

The J gene is TRBJ2-3, the V gene TRBV14, with 9 bases matching TRBD1. The V gene end was trimmed by 6 bases and the J gene end by 4 bases; junction bases not matched to a gene: 8. The CDR3 is 15 amino acids. Germline loops: CDR1 SGHDN, CDR2 FVKESK. CDR3 residues: CASRRSGTGSDTQYF. The CDR3 coding sequence is TGTGCCAGCAGGCGATCCGGGACAGGGTCAGATACGCAGTATTTT. The whole variable domain, filled in from reference TRBV14 and TRBJ2-3, reads EAGVTQFPSHSVIEKGQTVTLRCDPISGHDNLYWYRRVMGKEIKFLLHFVKESKQDESGMPNNRFLAERTGGTYSTLKVQPAELEDSGVYFCASRRSGTGSDTQYFGPGTRLTVL.

The V call is TRBV5-1, the J call TRBJ2-3; TRBD1 is a possible D gene (6 bases). This CDR3 spans 13 amino acids. Germline assignment: CDR1 SGHRS and CDR2 YFSETQ. Trimming cost V 5 bases and J 0 bases, with 7 bases left between them. The CDR3 DNA follows: TGCGCCAGCAGGGACAGTAGCACAGATACGCAGTATTTT. This codes for CASRDSSTDTQYF.

The rearrangement uses TRBV5-1 and TRBJ1-2; TRBD1 might be the D (5 bases). CDR1 SGHRS and CDR2 YFSETQ come from the germline V gene. V was cut by 0 bases and J by 6 bases, with 12 bases left in between. This CDR3 region has 14 residues. Here the CDR3 DNA reads TGCGCCAGCAGCTTGGCGGGAGGGGTTGATGGCTACACCTTC. Encoded protein: CASSLAGGVDGYTF.

This chain uses TRBV6-5 with TRBJ1-5; tentatively, D is TRBD1 (6 bases). The CDR3 loop spans 14 amino acids. V gave up 5 bases and J gave up 4 bases, with 12 bases separating them. CDR1 is MNHEY, CDR2 SVGAGI, per germline. The CDR3 loop reads CASSGDRRNQPQHF. As DNA, the CDR3 is TGTGCCAGCAGTGGCGACAGGCGGAATCAGCCCCAGCATTTT.

This clone appeared a few times. V gene TRBV25-1 combines with J gene TRBJ1-4; unclear D gene. With 1 base removed from V and 2 bases from J, the gap between germline ends came to 8 bases. Per germline, CDR1 MGHDK and CDR2 SYGVNS. This CDR3 is built from 15 residues. Here the CDR3 reads CASSEWKETNEKLFF. CDR3 nucleotide sequence: TGTGCCAGCAGTGAATGGAAGGAGACTAATGAAAAACTGTTTTTT.

The chain couples TRBV5-8 to TRBJ1-2; the D gene is possibly TRBD1 (5 bases). V lost 1 base, J lost 6 bases, and 13 bases lay in between. CDR1 is SGHTS and CDR2 is YDEGEE in the germline V gene. The CDR3 consists of 14 residues. The CDR3 here is CASSLWGGIDGYTF. The DNA for the CDR3 is TGTGCCAGCAGCTTGTGGGGGGGAATAGATGGCTACACCTTC.

DNA for the CDR3: TGTGCCATCAGCCCGGGGAAGGCCGTGGCAAACTATGGCTACACCTTC. This encodes CAISPGKAVANYGYTF. The chain links TRBV10-3 to TRBJ1-2; D uncertain. V was shortened by 6 bases and J by 2 bases, with 19 bases between the two germline ends. This CDR3 is built from 16 residues. Germline V gene sequence: CDR1 ENHRY, CDR2 SYGVKD.

The V and J genes are TRBV13 and TRBJ2-1; 12 positions agree with TRBD2. This CDR3 spans 19 amino acids. With 5 bases clipped from V and 3 bases from J, the junction kept 14 bases outside the gene matches. The germline V gene encodes CDR1 PRHDT and CDR2 FYEKMQ (reference sequence). CDR3 residues: CASSHETSGGQSRYNEQFF. CDR3 nucleotides: TGTGCCAGCAGCCATGAGACTAGCGGGGGCCAATCTCGCTACAATGAGCAGTTCTTC. Together with reference TRBV13 and TRBJ2-1, the CDR3 gives the full variable domain: AAGVIQSPRHLIKEKRETATLKCYPIPRHDTVYWYQQGPGQDPQFLISFYEKMQSDKGSIPDRFSAQQFSDYHSELNMSSLELGDSALYFCASSHETSGGQSRYNEQFFGPGTRLTVL.

The count of this clone is one. This CDR3 reads CASSEGGTLNTEAFF. DNA for the CDR3: TGCGCCAGCAGCGAGGGGGGGACCCTGAACACTGAAGCTTTCTTT. This chain joins TRBV5-1 and TRBJ1-1; a possible D gene is TRBD1 (6 bases). This CDR3 spans 15 amino acids. Germline lookup yields CDR1 SGHRS and CDR2 YFSETQ. V was shortened by 4 bases and J by 0 bases, with 13 bases between the two germline ends.